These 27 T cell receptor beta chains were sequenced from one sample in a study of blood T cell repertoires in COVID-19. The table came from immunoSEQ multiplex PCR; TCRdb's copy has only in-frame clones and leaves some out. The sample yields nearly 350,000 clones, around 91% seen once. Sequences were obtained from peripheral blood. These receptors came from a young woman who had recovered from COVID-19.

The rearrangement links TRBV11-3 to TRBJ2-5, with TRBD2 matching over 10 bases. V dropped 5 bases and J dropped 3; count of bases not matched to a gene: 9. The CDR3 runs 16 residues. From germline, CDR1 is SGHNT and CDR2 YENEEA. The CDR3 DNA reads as TGTGCCAGCAGCCCAAGGGTTCTAGCGGGAGAAGAGACCCAGTACTTC. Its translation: CASSPRVLAGEETQYF.

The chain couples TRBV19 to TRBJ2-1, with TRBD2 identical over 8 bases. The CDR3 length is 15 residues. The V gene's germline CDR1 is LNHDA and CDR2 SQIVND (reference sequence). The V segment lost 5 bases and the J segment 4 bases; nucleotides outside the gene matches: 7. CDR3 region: CASSLLAASYNEQFF. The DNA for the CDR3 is TGTGCCAGTAGTCTACTAGCGGCCAGTTACAATGAGCAGTTCTTC. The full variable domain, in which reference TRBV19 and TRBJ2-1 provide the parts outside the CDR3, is DGGITQSPKYLFRKEGQNVTLSCEQNLNHDAMYWYRQDPGQGLRLIYYSQIVNDFQKGDIAEGYSVSREKKESFPLTVTSAQKNPTAFYLCASSLLAASYNEQFFGPGTRLTVL.

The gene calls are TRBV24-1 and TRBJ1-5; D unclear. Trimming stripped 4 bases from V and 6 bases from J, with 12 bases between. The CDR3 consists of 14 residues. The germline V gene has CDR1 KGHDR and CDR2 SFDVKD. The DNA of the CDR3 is TGTGCCACCAGTGAAAGAGGTGTGGGTCAGCCCCAGCATTTT. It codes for CATSERGVGQPQHF.

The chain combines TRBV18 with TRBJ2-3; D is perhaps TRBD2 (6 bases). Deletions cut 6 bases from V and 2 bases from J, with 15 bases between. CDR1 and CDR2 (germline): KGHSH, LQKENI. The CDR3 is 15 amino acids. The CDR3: CASSPNSGTTDTQYF. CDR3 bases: TGTGCCAGCTCTCCTAATAGCGGAACCACAGATACGCAGTATTTT.

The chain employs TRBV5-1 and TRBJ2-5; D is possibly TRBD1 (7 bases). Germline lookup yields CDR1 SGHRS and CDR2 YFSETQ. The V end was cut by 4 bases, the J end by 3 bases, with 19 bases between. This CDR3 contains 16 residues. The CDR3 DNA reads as TGCGCCAGCAGCAGGGAGGCCTCTACAGGGGAAGAGACCCAGTACTTC. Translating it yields CASSREASTGEETQYF.

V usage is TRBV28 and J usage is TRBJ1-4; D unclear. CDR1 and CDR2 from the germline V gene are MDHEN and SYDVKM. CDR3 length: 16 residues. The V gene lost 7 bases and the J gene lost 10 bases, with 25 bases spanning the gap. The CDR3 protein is CASTYRLATGRRKLFF. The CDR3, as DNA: TGTGCCAGCACCTACCGGTTGGCCACCGGGAGGAGAAAACTGTTTTTT.

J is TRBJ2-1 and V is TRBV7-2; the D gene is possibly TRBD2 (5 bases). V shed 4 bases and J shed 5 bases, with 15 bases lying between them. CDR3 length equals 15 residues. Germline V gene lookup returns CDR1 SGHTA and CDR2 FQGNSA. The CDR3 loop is CASSSTTRLNNEQFF. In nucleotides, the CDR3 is TGTGCCAGCAGCTCTACGACGAGACTAAACAATGAGCAGTTCTTC.

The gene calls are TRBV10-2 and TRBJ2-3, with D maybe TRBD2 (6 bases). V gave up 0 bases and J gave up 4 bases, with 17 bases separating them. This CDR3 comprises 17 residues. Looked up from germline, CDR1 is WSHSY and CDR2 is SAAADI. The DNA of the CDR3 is TGCGCCAGCAGTGAGTCGGGGACGGGAGATCCCCCAGATACGCAGTATTTT. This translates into CASSESGTGDPPDTQYF.

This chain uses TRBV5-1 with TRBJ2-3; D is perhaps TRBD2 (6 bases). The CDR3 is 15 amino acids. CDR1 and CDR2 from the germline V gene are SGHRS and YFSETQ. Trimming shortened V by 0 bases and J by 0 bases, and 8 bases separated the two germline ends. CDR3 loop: CASSLAGGSTDTQYF. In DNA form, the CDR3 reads TGCGCCAGCAGCTTGGCCGGGGGTAGCACAGATACGCAGTATTTT. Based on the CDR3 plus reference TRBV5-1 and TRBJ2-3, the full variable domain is KAGVTQTPRYLIKTRGQQVTLSCSPISGHRSVSWYQQTPGQGLQFLFEYFSETQRNKGNFPGRFSGRQFSNSRSEMNVSTLELGDSALYLCASSLAGGSTDTQYFGPGTRLTVL.

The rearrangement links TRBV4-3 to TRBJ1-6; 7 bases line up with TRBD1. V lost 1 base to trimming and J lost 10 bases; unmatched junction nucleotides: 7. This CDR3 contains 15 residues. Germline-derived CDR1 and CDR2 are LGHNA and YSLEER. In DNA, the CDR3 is TGCGCCAGCAGCCAAGTCGTCAGGGGGAAGTCACCCCTCCACTTT. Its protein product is CASSQVVRGKSPLHF.

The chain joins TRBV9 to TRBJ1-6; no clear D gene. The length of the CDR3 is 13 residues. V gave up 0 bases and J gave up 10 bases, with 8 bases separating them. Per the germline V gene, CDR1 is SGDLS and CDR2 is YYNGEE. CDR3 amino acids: CASSVGTPSPLHF. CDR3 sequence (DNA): TGTGCCAGCAGCGTAGGAACTCCCTCACCCCTCCACTTT.

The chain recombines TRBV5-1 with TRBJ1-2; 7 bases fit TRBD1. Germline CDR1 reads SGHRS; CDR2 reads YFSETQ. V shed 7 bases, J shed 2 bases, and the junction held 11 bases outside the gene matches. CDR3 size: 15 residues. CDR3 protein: CASHSDRATNYGYTF. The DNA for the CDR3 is TGCGCCAGCCACAGTGACAGGGCAACAAACTATGGCTACACCTTC.

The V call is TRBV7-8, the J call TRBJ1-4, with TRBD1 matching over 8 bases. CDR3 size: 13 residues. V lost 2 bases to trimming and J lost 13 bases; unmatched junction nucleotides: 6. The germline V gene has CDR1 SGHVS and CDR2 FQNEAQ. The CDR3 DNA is TGTGCCAGCAGCTTAATTCAGGGGGCAGGACTGTTTTTT. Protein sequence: CASSLIQGAGLFF.

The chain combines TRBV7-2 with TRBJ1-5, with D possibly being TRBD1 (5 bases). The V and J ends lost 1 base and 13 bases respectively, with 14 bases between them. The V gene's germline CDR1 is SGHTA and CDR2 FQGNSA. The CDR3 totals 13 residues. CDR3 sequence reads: CASSLDTGYLQHF. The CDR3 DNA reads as TGTGCCAGCAGCTTAGATACAGGCTACCTGCAGCATTTT.

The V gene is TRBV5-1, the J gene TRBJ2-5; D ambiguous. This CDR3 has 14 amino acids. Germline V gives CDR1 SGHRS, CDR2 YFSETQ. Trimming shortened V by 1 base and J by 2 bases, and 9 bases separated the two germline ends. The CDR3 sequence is CASSLSHQQETQYF. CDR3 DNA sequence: TGCGCCAGCAGCTTGTCACATCAGCAAGAGACCCAGTACTTC.

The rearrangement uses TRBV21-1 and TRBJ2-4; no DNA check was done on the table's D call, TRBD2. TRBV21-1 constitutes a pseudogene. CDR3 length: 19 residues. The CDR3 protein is CASSKGQGLDRVAKNIQYF. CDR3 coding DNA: TGTGCCAGCAGCAAAGGCCAGGGACTAGATAGGGTAGCCAAAAACATTCAGTACTTC.

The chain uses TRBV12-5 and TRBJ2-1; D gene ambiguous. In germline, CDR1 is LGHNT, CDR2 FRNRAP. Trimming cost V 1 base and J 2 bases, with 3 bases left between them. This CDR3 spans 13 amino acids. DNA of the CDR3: TGTGCTAGTGGTTTGGACACCTACAATGAGCAGTTCTTC. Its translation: CASGLDTYNEQFF.

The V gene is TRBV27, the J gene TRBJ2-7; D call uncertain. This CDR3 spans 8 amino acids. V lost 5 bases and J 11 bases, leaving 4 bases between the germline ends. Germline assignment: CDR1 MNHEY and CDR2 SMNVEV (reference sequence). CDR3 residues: CASSREYV. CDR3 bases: TGTGCCAGCAGTCGAGAGTACGTC.

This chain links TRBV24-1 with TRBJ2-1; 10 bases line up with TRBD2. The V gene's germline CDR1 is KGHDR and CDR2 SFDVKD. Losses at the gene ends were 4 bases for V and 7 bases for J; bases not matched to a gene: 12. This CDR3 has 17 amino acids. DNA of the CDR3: TGTGCCACCAGTGACCCTCCCTCTAGCGGGAGTAGGAATGAGCAGTTCTTC. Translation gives CATSDPPSSGSRNEQFF.

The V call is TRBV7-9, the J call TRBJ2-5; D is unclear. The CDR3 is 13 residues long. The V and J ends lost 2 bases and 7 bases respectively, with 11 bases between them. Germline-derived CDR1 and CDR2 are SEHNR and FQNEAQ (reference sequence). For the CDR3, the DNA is TGTGCCAGCAGCTTAACACAACTATCGACCCAGTACTTC. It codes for CASSLTQLSTQYF.

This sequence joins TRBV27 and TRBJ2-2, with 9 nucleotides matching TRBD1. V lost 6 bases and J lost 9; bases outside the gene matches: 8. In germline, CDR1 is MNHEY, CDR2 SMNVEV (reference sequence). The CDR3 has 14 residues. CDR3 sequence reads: CASSRTGDHRELFF. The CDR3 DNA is TGTGCCAGCAGCCGGACAGGGGATCACCGGGAGCTGTTTTTT.

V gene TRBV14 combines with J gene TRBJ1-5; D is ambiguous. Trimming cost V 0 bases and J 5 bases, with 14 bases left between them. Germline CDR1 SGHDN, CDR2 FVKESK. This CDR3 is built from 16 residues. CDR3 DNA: TGTGCCAGCAGCCAAGATGTGCGGTGGCGAGATCAGCCCCAGCATTTT. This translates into CASSQDVRWRDQPQHF. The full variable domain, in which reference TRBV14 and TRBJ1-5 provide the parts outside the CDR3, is EAGVTQFPSHSVIEKGQTVTLRCDPISGHDNLYWYRRVMGKEIKFLLHFVKESKQDESGMPNNRFLAERTGGTYSTLKVQPAELEDSGVYFCASSQDVRWRDQPQHFGDGTRLSIL.

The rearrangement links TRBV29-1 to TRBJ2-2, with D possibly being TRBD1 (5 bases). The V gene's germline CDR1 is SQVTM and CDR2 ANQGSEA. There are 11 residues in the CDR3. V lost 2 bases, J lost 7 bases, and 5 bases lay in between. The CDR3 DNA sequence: TGCAGCGTTGAACAGGGCGGGGAGCTGTTTTTT. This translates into CSVEQGGELFF.

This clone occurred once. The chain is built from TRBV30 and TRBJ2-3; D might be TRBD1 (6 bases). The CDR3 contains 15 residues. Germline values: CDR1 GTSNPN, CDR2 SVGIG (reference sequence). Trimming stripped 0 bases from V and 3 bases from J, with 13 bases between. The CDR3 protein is CAWSVLRGPTDTQYF. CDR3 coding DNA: TGTGCCTGGAGTGTACTCAGGGGACCGACAGATACGCAGTATTTT.

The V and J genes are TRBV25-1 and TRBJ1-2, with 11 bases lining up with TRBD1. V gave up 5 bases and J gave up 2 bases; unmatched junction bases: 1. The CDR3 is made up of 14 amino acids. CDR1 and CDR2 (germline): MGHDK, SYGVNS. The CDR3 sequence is CASSWTGGNYGYTF. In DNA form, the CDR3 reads TGTGCCAGCAGTTGGACAGGGGGCAACTATGGCTACACCTTC.

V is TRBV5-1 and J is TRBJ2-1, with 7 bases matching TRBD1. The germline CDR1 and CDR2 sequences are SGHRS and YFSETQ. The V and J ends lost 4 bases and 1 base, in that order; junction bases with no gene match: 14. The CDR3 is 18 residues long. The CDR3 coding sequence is TGCGCCAGCAGCCCTGGAAGAGGGGGCGAGATATCCTACAATGAGCAGTTCTTC. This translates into CASSPGRGGEISYNEQFF.

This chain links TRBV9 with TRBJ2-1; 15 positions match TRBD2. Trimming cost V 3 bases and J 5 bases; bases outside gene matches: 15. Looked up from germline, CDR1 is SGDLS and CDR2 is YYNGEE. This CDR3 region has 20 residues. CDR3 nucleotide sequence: TGTGCCAGCAGCGCGCAAGTCGGACTAGCGGGAGGGATTGGACACAATGAGCAGTTCTTC. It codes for CASSAQVGLAGGIGHNEQFF.